Below, one T cell receptor (beta chain) is given with its context. What it binds is unknown. With random hexamers, roughly 0.45 to 1 ug RNA was reverse transcribed. The TCR beta CDR3 was amplified by immunoSEQ multiplex PCR across 54 Vbeta, 13 Jbeta. MiXCR, run by TCRdb on the immunoSEQ multiplex PCR reads, gives a single entry per CDR3 protein. Of about 190,000 distinct CDR3 sequences listed, 85% to 95% are singletons. The data derive from a study of CD8 T cells in Susac syndrome. The germline V gene has CDR1 SQVTM and CDR2 ANQGSEA. V dropped 6 bases and J dropped 8 bases, with 13 bases sitting between them. The CDR3 totals 11 residues. Study findings and constraints: TCR sequencing and HLA analysis covered a relatively small number of individuals.

It was healthy donors who served as the controls, matched for age and sex. FACS enriched CD8+ TEMRA cells, while bulk CD8+ and CD4+ were negatively isolated. The source of this sequence is a human donor in good health. Sequenced input: CD4+ T cells from PBMCs. V gene TRBV29-1 combines with J gene TRBJ1-1, with D possibly matching TRBD1 (5 bases). CDR3 sequence reads: CSVRDGVEAFF. CDR3 bases: TGCAGCGTCCGGGACGGAGTAGAAGCTTTCTTT.